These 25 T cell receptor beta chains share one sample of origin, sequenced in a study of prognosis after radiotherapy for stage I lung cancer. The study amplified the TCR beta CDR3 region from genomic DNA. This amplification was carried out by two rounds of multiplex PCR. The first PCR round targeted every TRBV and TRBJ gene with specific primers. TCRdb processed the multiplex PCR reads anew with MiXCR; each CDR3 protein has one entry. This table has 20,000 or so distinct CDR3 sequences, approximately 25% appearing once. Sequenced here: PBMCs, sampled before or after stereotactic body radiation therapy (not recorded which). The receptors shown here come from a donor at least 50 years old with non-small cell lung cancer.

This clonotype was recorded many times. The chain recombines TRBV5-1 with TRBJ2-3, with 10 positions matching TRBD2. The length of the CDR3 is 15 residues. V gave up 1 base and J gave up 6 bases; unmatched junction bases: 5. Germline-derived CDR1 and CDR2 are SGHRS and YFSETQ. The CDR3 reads CASSLLSSGSDTQYF. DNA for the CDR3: TGCGCCAGCAGCTTGCTCTCTAGCGGGAGCGATACGCAGTATTTT.

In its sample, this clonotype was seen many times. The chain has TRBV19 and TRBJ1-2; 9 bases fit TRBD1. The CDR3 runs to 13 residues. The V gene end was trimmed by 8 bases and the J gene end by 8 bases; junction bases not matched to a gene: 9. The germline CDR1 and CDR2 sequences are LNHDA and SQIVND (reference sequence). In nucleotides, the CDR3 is TGTGCCAGTGCCCGGACAGGGGACATCGGCTACACCTTC. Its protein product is CASARTGDIGYTF.

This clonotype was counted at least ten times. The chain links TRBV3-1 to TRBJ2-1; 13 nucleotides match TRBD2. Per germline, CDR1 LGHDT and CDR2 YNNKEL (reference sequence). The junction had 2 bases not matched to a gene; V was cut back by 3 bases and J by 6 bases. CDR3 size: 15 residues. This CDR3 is CASSQWTSGSNEQFF. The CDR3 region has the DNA TGTGCCAGCAGCCAGTGGACTAGCGGGAGCAATGAGCAGTTCTTC.

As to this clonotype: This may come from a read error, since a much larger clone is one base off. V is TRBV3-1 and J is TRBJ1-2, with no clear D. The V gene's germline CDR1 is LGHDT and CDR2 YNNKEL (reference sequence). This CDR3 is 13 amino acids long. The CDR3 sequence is CASSQEGRRSYAF. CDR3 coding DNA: TGTGCCAGCAGCCAAGAAGGGAGGCGGAGCTACGCCTTC.

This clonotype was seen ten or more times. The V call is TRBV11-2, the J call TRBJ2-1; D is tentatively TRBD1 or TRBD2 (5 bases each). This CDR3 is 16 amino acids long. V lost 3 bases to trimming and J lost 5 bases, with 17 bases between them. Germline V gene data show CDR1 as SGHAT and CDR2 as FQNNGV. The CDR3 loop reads CASSFLGRQGHNEQFF. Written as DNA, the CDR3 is TGTGCCAGCAGCTTTCTTGGTCGGCAGGGACACAATGAGCAGTTCTTC.

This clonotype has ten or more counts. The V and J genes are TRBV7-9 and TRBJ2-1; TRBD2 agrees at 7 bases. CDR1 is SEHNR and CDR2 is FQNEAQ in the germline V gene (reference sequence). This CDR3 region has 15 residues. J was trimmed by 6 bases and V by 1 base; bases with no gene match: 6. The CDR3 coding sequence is TGTGCCAGCAGCTTAGAAGCAGGGAGGGTCAATGAGCAGTTCTTC. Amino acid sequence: CASSLEAGRVNEQFF.

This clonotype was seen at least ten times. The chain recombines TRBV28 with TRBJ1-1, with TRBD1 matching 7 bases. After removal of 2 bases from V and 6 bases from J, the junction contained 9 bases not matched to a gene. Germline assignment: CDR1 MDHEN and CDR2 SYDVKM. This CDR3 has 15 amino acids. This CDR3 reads CASSLMEGAPPEAFF. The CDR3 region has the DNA TGTGCCAGCAGTTTAATGGAGGGGGCTCCCCCTGAAGCTTTCTTT.

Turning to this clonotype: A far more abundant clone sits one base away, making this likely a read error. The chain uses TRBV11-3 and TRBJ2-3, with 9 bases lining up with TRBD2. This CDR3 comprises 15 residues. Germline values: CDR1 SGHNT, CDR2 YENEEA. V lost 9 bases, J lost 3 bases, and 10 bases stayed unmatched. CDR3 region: CASSIDTSGTDTQYF. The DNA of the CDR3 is TGTGCCAGTAGTATAGACACTAGCGGGACAGATACGCAGTATTTT.

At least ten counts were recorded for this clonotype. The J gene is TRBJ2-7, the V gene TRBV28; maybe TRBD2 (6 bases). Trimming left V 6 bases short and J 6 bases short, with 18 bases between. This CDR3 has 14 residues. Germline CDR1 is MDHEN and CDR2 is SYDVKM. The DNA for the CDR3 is TGTGCCAGCAGCCCCGGAGGGGTAAGGGGCGAGCAGTACTTC. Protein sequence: CASSPGGVRGEQYF. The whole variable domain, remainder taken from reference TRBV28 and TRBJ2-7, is DVKVTQSSRYLVKRTGEKVFLECVQDMDHENMFWYRQDPGLGLRLIYFSYDVKMKEKGDIPEGYSVSREKKERFSLILESASTNQTSMYLCASSPGGVRGEQYFGPGTRLTVT.

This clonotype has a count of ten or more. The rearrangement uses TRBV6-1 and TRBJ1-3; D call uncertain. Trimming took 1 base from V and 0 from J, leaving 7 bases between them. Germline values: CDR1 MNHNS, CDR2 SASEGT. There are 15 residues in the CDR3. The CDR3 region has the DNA TGTGCCAGCAGTGAAGGTGCAGACTCTGGAAACACCATATATTTT. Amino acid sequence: CASSEGADSGNTIYF.

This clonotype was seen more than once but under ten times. The CDR3 sequence is CSVSRGLVSYETQYF. CDR3 sequence (DNA): TGCAGCGTGAGCAGGGGGCTCGTATCCTACGAGACCCAGTACTTC. The V call is TRBV29-1, the J call TRBJ2-5; 8 positions agree with TRBD1. This CDR3 spans 15 amino acids. Trimming cost V 6 bases and J 5 bases; bases outside gene matches: 14. Germline V gene lookup returns CDR1 SQVTM and CDR2 ANQGSEA.

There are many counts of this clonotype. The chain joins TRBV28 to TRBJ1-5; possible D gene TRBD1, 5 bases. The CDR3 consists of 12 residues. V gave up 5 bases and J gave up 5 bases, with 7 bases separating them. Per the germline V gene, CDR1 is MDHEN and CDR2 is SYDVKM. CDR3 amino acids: CASSTGYQPQHF. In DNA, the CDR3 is TGTGCCAGCAGTACAGGTTATCAGCCCCAGCATTTT.

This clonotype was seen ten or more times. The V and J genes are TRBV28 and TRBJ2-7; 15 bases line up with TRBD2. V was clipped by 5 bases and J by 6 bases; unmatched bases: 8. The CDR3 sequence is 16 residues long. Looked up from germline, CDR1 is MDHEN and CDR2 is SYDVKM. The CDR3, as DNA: TGTGCCAGCAGTCCATGGGGGGGACTAGCGGGAGGCGAGCAGTACTTC. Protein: CASSPWGGLAGGEQYF. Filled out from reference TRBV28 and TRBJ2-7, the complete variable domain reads DVKVTQSSRYLVKRTGEKVFLECVQDMDHENMFWYRQDPGLGLRLIYFSYDVKMKEKGDIPEGYSVSREKKERFSLILESASTNQTSMYLCASSPWGGLAGGEQYFGPGTRLTVT.

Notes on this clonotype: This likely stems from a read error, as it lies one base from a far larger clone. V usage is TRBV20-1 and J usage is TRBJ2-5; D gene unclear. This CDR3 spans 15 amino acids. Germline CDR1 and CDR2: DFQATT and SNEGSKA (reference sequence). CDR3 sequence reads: CSARDSLRGMSEKFF. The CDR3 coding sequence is TGCAGTGCTAGAGATAGTCTTCGTGGGATGAGTGAGAAGTTCTTC.

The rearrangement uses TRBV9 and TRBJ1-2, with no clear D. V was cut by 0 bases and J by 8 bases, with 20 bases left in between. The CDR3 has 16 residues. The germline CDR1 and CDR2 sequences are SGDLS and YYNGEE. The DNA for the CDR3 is TGTGCCAGCAGCGTAGTTTCAGCGGTCGCAATGCGGGGCTACACCTTC. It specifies CASSVVSAVAMRGYTF.

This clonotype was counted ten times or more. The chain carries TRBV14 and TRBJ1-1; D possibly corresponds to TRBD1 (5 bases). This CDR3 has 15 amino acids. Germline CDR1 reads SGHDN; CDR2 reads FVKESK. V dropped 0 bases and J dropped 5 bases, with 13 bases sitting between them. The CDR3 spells CASSQDPGILTEAFF. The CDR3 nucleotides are TGTGCCAGCAGCCAAGACCCAGGGATCCTTACTGAAGCTTTCTTT.

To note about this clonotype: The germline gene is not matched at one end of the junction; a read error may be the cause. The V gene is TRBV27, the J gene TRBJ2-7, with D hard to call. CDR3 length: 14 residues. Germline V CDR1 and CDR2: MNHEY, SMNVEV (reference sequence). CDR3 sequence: CASSLLGFSYEQYF. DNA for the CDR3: TGTGCCAGCAGTTTACTGGGGTTCTCCTACGAGCAATACTTC.

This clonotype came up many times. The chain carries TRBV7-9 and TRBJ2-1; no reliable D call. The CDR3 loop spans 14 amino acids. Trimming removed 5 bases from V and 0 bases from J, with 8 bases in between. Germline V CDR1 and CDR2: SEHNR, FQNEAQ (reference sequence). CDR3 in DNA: TGTGCCAGCAGCCAGATGAGCTCCTACAATGAGCAGTTCTTC. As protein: CASSQMSSYNEQFF.

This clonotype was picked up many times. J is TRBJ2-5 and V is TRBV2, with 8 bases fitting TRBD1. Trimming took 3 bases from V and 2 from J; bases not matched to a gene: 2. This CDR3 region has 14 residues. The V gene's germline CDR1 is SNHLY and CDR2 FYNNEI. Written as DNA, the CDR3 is TGTGCCAGCAGTGACGGACAGGGACAAGAGACCCAGTACTTC. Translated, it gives CASSDGQGQETQYF.

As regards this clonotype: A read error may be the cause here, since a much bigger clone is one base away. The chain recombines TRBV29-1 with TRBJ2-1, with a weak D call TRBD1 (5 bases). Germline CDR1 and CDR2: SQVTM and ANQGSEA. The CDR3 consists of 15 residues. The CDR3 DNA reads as TGCAGCGTTGAAGGAGAGGACAACTCCTGCAATGAGCAGTTCTTC. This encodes CSVEGEDNSCNEQFF.

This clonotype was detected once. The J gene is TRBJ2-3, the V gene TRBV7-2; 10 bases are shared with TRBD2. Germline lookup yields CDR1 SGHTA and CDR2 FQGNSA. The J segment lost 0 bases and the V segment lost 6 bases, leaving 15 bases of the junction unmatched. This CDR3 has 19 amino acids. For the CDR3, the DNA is TGTGCCAGCAGATTCCACCCGCGAGCGGGAGGGCGCAGCACAGATACGCAGTATTTT. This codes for CASRFHPRAGGRSTDTQYF.

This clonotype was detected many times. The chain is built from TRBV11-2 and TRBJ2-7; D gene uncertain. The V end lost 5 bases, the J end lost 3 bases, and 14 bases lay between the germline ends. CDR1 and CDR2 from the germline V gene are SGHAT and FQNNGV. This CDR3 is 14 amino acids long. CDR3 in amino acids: CASSPTLGNYEQYF. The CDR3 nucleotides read TGTGCCAGCAGCCCTACACTCGGCAACTACGAGCAGTACTTC.

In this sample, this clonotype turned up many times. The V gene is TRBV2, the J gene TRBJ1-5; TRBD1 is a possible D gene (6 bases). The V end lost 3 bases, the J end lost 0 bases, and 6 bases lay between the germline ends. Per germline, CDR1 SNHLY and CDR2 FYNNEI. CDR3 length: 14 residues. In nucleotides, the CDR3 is TGTGCCAGCAGTGACAGGGGTAGCAATCAGCCCCAGCATTTT. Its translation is CASSDRGSNQPQHF.

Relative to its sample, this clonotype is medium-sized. The CDR3 DNA reads as TGTGCCAGCAGAAGGGACTCCCCGGACCGGTTCTTC. It is translated as CASRRDSPDRFF. This rearrangement joins TRBV12-3 or TRBV12-4 to TRBJ2-1; TRBD2 is a possible D gene (6 bases). This CDR3 has 12 amino acids. V lost 6 bases, J lost 15 bases, and 18 bases lay in between.

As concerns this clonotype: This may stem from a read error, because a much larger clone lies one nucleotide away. CDR3 region: CATSLALLAEAYSEQFF. Here the CDR3 DNA reads TGTGCCACCAGCTTAGCGCTCCTAGCGGAAGCCTACAGTGAGCAGTTCTTC. The chain joins TRBV7-9 to TRBJ2-1; TRBD2 matches 7 bases. This CDR3 region has 17 residues. Germline V lookup: CDR1 SEHNR, CDR2 FQNEAQ (reference sequence).